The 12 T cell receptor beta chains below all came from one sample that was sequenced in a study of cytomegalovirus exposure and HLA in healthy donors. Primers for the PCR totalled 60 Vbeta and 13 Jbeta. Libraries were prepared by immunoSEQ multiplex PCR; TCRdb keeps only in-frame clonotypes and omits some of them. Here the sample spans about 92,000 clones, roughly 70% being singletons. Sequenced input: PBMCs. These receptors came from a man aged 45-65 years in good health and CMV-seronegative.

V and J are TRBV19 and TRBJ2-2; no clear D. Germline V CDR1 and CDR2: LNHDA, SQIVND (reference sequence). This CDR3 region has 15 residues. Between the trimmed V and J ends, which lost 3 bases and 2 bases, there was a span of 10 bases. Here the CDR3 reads CASSILNTNTGELFF. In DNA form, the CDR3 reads TGTGCCAGTAGTATCTTGAACACCAACACCGGGGAGCTGTTTTTT.

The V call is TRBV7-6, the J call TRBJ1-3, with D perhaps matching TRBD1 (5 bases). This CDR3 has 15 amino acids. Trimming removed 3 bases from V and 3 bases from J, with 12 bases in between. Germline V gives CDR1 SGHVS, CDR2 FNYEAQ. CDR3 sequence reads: CASSFKGPGGNTIYF. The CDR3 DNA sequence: TGTGCCAGCAGCTTCAAGGGGCCCGGTGGAAACACCATATATTTT.

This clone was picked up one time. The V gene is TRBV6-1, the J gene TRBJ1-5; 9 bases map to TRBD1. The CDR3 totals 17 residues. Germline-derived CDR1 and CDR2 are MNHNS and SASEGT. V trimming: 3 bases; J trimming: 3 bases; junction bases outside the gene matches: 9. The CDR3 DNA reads TGTGCCAGCAGTGATTACGGGACAGGGTGGACCAATCAGCCCCAGCATTTT. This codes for CASSDYGTGWTNQPQHF.

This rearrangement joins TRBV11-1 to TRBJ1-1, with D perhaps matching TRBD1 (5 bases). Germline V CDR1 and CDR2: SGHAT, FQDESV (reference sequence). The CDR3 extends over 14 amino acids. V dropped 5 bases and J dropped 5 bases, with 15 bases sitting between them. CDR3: CASSQTEAGTEAFF. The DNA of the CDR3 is TGTGCCAGCAGCCAGACAGAGGCGGGAACTGAAGCTTTCTTT.

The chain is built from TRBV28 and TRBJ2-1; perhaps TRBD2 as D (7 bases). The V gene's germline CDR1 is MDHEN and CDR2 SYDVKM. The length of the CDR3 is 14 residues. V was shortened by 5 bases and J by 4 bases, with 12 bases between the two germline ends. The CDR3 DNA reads TGTGCCAGCAGTGGGGGGGCCGGTTACAATGAGCAGTTCTTC. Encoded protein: CASSGGAGYNEQFF.

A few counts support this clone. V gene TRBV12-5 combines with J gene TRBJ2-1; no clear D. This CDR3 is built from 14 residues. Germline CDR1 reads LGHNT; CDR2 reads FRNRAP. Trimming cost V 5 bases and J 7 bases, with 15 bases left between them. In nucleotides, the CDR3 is TGTGCTAGTGGTCTCCAGGTCCTGGGTAATGAGCAGTTCTTC. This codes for CASGLQVLGNEQFF.

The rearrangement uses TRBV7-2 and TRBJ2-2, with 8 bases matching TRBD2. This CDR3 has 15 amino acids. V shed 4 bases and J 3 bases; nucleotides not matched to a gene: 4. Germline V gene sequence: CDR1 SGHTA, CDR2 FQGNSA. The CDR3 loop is CASSSRGGDTGELFF. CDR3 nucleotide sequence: TGTGCCAGCAGCTCCCGGGGGGGTGACACCGGGGAGCTGTTTTTT.

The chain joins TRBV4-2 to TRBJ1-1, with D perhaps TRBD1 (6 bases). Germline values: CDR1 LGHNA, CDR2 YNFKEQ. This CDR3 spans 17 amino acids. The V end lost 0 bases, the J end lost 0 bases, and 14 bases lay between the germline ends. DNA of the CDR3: TGTGCCAGCAGCCAAGAGGCGGACAGCTATATGAACACTGAAGCTTTCTTT. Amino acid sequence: CASSQEADSYMNTEAFF.

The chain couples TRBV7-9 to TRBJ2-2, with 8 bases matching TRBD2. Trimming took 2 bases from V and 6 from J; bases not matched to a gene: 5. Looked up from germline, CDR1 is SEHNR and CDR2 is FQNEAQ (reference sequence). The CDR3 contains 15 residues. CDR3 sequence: CASSLRRAGAGELFF. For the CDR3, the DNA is TGTGCCAGCAGCTTACGTCGAGCGGGGGCCGGGGAGCTGTTTTTT. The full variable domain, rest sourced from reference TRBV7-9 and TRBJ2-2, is DTGVSQNPRHKITKRGQNVTFRCDPISEHNRLYWYRQTLGQGPEFLTYFQNEAQLEKSRLLSDRFSAERPKGSFSTLEIQRTEQGDSAMYLCASSLRRAGAGELFFGEGSRLTVL.

CDR3: CASQTGANEKLFF. CDR3 nucleotide sequence: TGCGCCAGCCAGACAGGGGCTAATGAAAAACTGTTTTTT. The chain uses TRBV5-1 and TRBJ1-4; 8 bases agree with TRBD1. Germline V gene sequence: CDR1 SGHRS, CDR2 YFSETQ. V lost 7 bases and J lost 3; bases outside the gene matches: 2. The CDR3 has 13 residues.

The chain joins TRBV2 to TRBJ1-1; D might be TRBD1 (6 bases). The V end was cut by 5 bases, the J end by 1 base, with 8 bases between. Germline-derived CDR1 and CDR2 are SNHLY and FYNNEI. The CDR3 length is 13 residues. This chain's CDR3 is CASSSQGNTEAFF. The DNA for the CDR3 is TGTGCCAGCAGTTCACAGGGGAACACTGAAGCTTTCTTT.

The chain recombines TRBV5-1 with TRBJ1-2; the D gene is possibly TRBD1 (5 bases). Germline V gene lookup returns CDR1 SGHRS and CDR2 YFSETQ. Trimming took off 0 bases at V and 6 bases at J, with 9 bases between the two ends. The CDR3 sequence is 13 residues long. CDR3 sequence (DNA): TGCGCCAGCAGCTTGGAAGGGGTTGATGGCTACACCTTC. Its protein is CASSLEGVDGYTF.